The clone carrying this TCR beta chain showed up many times. RNA transcripts served as the template for amplifying TCR beta CDR3 regions. The study used the HTBI primer set for a first-round RT-PCR of the TCR CDR3. TCRdb itself ran the multiplex PCR reads through MiXCR, one entry per CDR3 protein. The sample holds 85,000 to 110,000 distinct CDR3 sequences, roughly 47% seen once. The sample originates from a study of T cells in Graves' hyperthyroidism and ophthalmopathy. The CDR3 is 13 amino acids. The germline CDR1 and CDR2 sequences are SGHDN and FVKESK. Trimming left V 2 bases short and J 1 base short, with 5 bases between.

The specimen was blood. The rearrangement joins TRBV14 to TRBJ1-1; maybe TRBD1 (5 bases). This receptor was taken from a man aged 40-55 years with Graves' hyperthyroidism. The CDR3 sequence: CASSQQGNTEAFF. CDR3 bases: TGTGCCAGCAGCCAACAGGGGAACACTGAAGCTTTCTTT. Based on the CDR3 plus reference TRBV14 and TRBJ1-1, the full variable domain is EAGVTQFPSHSVIEKGQTVTLRCDPISGHDNLYWYRRVMGKEIKFLLHFVKESKQDESGMPNNRFLAERTGGTYSTLKVQPAELEDSGVYFCASSQQGNTEAFFGQGTRLTVV.